This TCR beta chain was recovered during a study of shared clonotypes between healthy human individuals. The study, taken as a whole, reports: Only a few donors were included, so the genetic and exposure-history diversity represented was limited.

CD8 memory fractions consisted of CD45RO+ and CCR7-negative CD45RA+ TemRA cells together. Data came from immunoSEQ multiplex PCR; TCRdb stores just in-frame clones and leaves some out. The sample carries more than 550,000 clones, about nine tenths recorded once. Details on this clone: Its cognate antigen is unknown.

The CDR3 contains 15 residues. Germline CDR1 is MNHEY and CDR2 is SMNVEV (reference sequence). V was shortened by 4 bases and J by 4 bases, with 17 bases between the two germline ends. The source is a man between 18 and 35 years old in good health. Some clones in this sample may be carry-over from other donors' samples. The V and J genes are TRBV27 and TRBJ2-7, with D possibly TRBD2 on 5 matching bases. Specimen: memory CD8+ T cells from PBMCs. Noted subset: CD45RO+ cells pooled with CCR7-negative TemRA cells. DNA of the CDR3: TGTGCCAGCAGTTCCAGCCCCCGGGGTGGGTACGAGCAGTACTTC. The encoded protein is CASSSSPRGGYEQYF.